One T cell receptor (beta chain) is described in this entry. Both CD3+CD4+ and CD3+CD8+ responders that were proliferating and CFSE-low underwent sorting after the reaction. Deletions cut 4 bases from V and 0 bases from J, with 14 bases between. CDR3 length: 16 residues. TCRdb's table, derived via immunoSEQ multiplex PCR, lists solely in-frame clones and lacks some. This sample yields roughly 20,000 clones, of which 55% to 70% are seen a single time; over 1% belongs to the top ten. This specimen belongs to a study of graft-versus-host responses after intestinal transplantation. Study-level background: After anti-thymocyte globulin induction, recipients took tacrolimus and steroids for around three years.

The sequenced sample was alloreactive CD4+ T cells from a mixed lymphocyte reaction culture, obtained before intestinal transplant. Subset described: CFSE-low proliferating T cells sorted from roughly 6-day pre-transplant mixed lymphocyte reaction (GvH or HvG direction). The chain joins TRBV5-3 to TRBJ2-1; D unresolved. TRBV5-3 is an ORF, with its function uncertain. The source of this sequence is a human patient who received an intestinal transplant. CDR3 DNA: TGTGCCAGAAGCCTCGACACAAAGAGCTCCTACAATGAGCAGTTCTTC. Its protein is CARSLDTKSSYNEQFF.